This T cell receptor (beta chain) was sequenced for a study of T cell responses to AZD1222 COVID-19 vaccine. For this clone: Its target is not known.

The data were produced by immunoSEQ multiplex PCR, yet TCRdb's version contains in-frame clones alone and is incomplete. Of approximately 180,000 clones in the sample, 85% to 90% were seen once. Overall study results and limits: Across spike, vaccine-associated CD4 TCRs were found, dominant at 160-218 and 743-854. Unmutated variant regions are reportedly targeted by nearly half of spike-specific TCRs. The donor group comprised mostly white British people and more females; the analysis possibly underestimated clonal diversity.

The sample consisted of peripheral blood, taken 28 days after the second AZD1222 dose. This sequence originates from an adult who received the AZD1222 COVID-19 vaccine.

The CDR3 sequence is CATSDDMDSPYGYTF. In DNA, the CDR3 is TGTGCCACCAGTGATGACATGGACAGTCCCTATGGCTACACCTTC. This chain joins TRBV24-1 and TRBJ1-2; possibly TRBD1 for D (6 bases). The CDR3 is 15 amino acids. Germline assignment: CDR1 KGHDR and CDR2 SFDVKD. Trimming shortened V by 3 bases and J by 4 bases, and 14 bases separated the two germline ends.